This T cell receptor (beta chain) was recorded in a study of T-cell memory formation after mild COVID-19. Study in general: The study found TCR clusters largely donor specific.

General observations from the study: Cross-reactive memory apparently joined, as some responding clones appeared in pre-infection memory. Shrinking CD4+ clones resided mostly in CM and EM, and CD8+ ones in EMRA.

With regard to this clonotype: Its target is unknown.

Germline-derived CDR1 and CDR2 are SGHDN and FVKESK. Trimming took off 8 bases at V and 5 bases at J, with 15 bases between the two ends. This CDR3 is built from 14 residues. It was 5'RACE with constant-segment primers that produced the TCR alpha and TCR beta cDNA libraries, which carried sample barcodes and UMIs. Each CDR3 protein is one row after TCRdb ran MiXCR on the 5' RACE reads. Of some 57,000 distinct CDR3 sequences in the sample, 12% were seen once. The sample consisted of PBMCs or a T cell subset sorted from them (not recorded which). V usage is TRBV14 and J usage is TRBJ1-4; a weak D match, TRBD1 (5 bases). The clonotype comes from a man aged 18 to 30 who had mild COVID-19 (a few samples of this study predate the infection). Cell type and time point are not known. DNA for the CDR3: TGTGCCAGCGCGCCCCCAGGGCGGAATGAAAAACTGTTTTTT. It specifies CASAPPGRNEKLFF.